This TCR beta chain stems from a study of beta chain features in type 1 diabetes. This clone came up a few times. What it recognizes is unknown. This CDR3 contains 15 residues. V was cut by 1 base and J by 0 bases, with 9 bases left in between. Germline loops: CDR1 SGHTA, CDR2 FQGNSA. Expressed TCRB transcripts got sequenced, as all isolated RNA was reverse transcribed. Repertoires were generated with immunoSEQ multiplex PCR, while TCRdb's copy carries only in-frame clones and drops some. This repertoire shows about 340,000 clones, around 9.7% found once; its top ten account for 0.95% to 1.1%. Study outcomes and limitations: Among patients with Type 1 diabetes, TCRB CDR3s were moderately but significantly shorter in every one of the four CD4+ subsets. Patients with type 1 diabetes showed fewer VDJ junction insertions and more deletions. Comparison showed that naive, central memory and Treg TCRB repertoires appeared more similar among patients than among healthy donors.

The sample taken for sequencing was central memory CD4+ T cells from blood. V and J are TRBV7-2 and TRBJ1-2, with D uncertain. The sequence came from a man in his thirties or forties with type 1 diabetes. The chain's CDR3 is CASSLDWASNYGYTF. The CDR3 DNA follows: TGTGCCAGCAGCTTAGATTGGGCATCTAACTATGGCTACACCTTC. The whole variable domain, remainder taken from reference TRBV7-2 and TRBJ1-2, is GAGVSQSPSNKVTEKGKDVELRCDPISGHTALYWYRQSLGQGLEFLIYFQGNSAPDKSGLPSDRFSAERTGGSVSTLTIQRTQQEDSAVYLCASSLDWASNYGYTFGSGTRLTVV.